This T cell receptor (beta chain) was sequenced for a study of control samples from healthy donors and cancer patients. Germline CDR1 is SNHLY and CDR2 is FYNNEI. The CDR3 covers 19 residues. The V gene end was trimmed by 3 bases and the J gene end by 3 bases; junction bases not matched to a gene: 16. Some clones are missing from TCRdb's copy, which holds only in-frame ones; the method was immunoSEQ multiplex PCR. The data contain some 94,000 clones, 86% of them singletons. The rearrangement uses TRBV2 and TRBJ2-1, with TRBD2 matching 8 bases. Sequencing was done on a sample of blood. This clonotype was sampled from a woman aged 45-65 years in good health. The CDR3 reads CASSDLTTGAGEIYNEQFF. The CDR3 coding sequence is TGTGCCAGCAGTGATCTAACGACTGGAGCGGGAGAAATCTACAATGAGCAGTTCTTC.